This T cell receptor (beta chain) was recorded in a study of human T cells and chemical hapten exposure. This sample's time point: patch test 2, 6 weeks after DPC sensitization. Treatment in this sample: therapeutic diphenylcyclopropenone sensitization with weekly scalp DPC. This clonotype was detected only a few times. Via MiXCR, TCRdb re-called the RACE reads, giving one row per CDR3 protein. The sample records 75,000 to 100,000 distinct CDR3 sequences, over 7.5% being singletons. This CDR3 is built from 14 residues. Trimming removed 1 base from V and 1 base from J, with 5 bases in between. The sequences come from whole blood, collected in connection with sensitization to the hapten diphenylcyclopropenone (DPC). This receptor was identified in a woman aged 40 to 50 with alopecia areata. Some clones in this sample may be carry-over from other donors' samples. This sequence joins TRBV12-3 or TRBV12-4 and TRBJ1-5; D gene ambiguous. The CDR3 sequence is CASSLGGSNQPQHF. The CDR3 DNA follows: TGTGCCAGCAGTTTAGGTGGGAGCAATCAGCCCCAGCATTTT.